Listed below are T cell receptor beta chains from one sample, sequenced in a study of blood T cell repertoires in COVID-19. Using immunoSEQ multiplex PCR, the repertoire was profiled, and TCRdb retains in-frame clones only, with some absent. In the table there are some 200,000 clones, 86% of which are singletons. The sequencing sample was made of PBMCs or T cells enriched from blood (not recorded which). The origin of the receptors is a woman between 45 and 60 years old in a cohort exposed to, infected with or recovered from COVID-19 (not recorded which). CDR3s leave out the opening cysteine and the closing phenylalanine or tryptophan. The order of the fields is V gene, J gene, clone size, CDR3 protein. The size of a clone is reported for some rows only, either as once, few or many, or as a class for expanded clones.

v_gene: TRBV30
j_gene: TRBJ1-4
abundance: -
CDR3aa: AWSVLRRTNEKLF

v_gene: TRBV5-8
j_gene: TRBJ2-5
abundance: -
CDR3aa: ASSLAVGQGKETQY

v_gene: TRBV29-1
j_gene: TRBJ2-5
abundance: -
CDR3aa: SVALETQY

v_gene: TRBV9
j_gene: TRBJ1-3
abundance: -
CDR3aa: ASSVERDLGNTIY

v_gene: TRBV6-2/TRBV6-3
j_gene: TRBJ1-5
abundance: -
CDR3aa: ASSRGQGGFNQPQH

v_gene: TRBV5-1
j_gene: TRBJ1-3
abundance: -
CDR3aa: ASSPQVQGLSGNTIY

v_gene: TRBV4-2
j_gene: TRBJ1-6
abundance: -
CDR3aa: ASSQDLRWEVLRNSPLH

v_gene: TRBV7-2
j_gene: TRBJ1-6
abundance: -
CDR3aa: ASSLGTANSPLH

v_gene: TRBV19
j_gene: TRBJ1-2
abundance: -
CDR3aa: ASSNVVGRGFYGYT

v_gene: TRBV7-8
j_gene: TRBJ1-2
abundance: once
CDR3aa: ASSLGLPGEGYT

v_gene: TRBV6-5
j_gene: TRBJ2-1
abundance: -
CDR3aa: ATSLGTSGYNEQF

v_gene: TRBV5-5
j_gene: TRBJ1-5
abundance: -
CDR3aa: ASSLQLQQGQPQH

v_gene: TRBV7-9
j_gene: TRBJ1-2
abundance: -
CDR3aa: ASSPSGAANYGYT

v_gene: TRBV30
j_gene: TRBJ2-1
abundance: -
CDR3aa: AWSRGLPNNEQF

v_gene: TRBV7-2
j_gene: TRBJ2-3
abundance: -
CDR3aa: ASSFRARVAGITDTQY

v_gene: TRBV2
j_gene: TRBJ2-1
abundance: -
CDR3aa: ASGTGPHNEQF

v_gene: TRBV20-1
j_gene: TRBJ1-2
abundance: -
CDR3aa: SASRTGEDGYT

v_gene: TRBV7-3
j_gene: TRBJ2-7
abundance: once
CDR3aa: ASSLGDRGRIIAYEQY

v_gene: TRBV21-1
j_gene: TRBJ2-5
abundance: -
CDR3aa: ASSNFGSGSSYQETQY

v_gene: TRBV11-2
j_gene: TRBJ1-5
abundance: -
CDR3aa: ASSFYFNQPQH

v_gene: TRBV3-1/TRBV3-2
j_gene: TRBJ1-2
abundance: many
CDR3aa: ASSLTQGARGYT

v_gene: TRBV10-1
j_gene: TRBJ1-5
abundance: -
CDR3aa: ASSEVRGQPQH